A selection of T cell receptor beta chains follows, all from one sample in a study of shared clonotypes between healthy human individuals. Data came from immunoSEQ multiplex PCR; TCRdb stores just in-frame clones and leaves some out. Of about 560,000 clones detected, roughly 79% appear once; the ten largest clones hold around 11%. The sequenced sample was PBMCs. These receptor sequences come from a woman aged 40-49 years in good health. Some clones in this sample may be carry-over from other donors' samples. Both conserved end residues are part of each CDR3. A D gene is named only where the DNA matches it firmly. Not every row has a clone size; where given, it reads once, few, many or a size class.

>-|TRBJ2-3|TRBV11-2|-
CASSQYGGGADTQYF
TGTGCCAGCAGCCAATATGGGGGGGGCGCGGATACGCAGTATTTT
>-|TRBJ1-1|TRBV10-3|many
CAIRALTTGNTEAFF
TGTGCCATCAGGGCCCTTACCACAGGAAACACTGAAGCTTTCTTT
>-|TRBJ1-5|TRBV30|-
CAWSVTGTSSNQPQHF
TGTGCCTGGAGTGTAACAGGTACTTCCTCCAATCAGCCCCAGCATTTT
>TRBD2|TRBJ2-1|TRBV19|once
CASSIGLAGAMIGYEQFF
TGTGCCAGTAGTATTGGACTAGCGGGGGCGATGATAGGTTATGAGCAGTTCTTC
>TRBD2|TRBJ2-5|TRBV5-1|-
CASSRTSGGETQYF
TGCGCCAGCAGCCGTACTAGCGGGGGGGAGACCCAGTACTTC
>TRBD1|TRBJ1-3|TRBV13|-
CASSSRQGLSGNTIYF
TGTGCCAGCAGCTCAAGACAGGGTTTGAGCGGAAACACCATATATTTT
>TRBD2|TRBJ2-2|TRBV19|once
CASSIASMRESTGELFF
TGTGCCAGTAGTATAGCGTCGATGCGGGAGAGTACCGGGGAGCTGTTTTTT
>TRBD2|TRBJ2-1|TRBV30|once
CAWEPWGSGTNEQFF
TGTGCCTGGGAGCCCTGGGGTAGCGGGACGAATGAGCAGTTCTTC
>-|TRBJ2-7|TRBV11-2|-
CASSESVSASYEQYF
TGTGCCAGCAGCGAAAGCGTTAGCGCTTCCTACGAGCAGTACTTC
>-|TRBJ2-7|TRBV7-2|-
CASSPPLTYEQYF
TGTGCCAGCAGCCCACCTCTCACCTACGAGCAGTACTTC
>-|TRBJ2-7|TRBV28|-
CASSLGSPSGEYEQYF
TGTGCCAGCAGTTTAGGCTCGCCTAGTGGAGAATACGAGCAGTACTTC
>TRBD2|TRBJ2-7|TRBV19|-
CASSGLAGGYEQYF
TGTGCCAGTAGTGGACTAGCGGGAGGGTACGAGCAGTACTTC
>TRBD1|TRBJ2-3|TRBV13|-
CASSRRQGATDTQYF
TGTGCCAGCAGCAGACGACAGGGGGCCACAGATACGCAGTATTTT
>-|TRBJ1-4|TRBV2|few
CASSDWGGGVRLFF
TGTGCCAGCAGTGATTGGGGCGGAGGGGTTCGACTGTTTTTT